Included here is one T cell receptor beta chain sequence, with context. Its antigen remains unidentified. TCRdb fed the RACE reads into MiXCR, producing one record per CDR3 protein. The repertoire holds under 200,000 distinct CDR3 sequences, with 28% as singletons. The sample comes from a study of human T cells and chemical hapten exposure. Study context: Small pooled library volume differences chiefly drove per-sample TCR yield variation. Whole-study findings and limits: Compared to controls, expanded TCRs made significantly more large clusters of similar CDR3s.

The time point: patch test 3, about 24 weeks after DPC sensitization. The treatment here: therapeutic diphenylcyclopropenone sensitization with weekly scalp DPC. The receptor was derived from a woman aged 18-30 years with alopecia areata. Some clones in this sample may be carry-over from other donors' samples. Here the sequenced sample was whole blood, taken in connection with sensitization to the hapten diphenylcyclopropenone (DPC).

CDR3: CSVFSRDRGIQHF. The DNA of the CDR3 is TGCAGCGTATTCTCCCGGGACCGAGGAATCCAGCATTTT. The chain couples TRBV29-1 to TRBJ1-5, with a weak D call TRBD1 (5 bases). CDR3 length equals 13 residues. The V gene lost 6 bases and the J gene lost 12 bases, with 21 bases spanning the gap. CDR1 is SQVTM and CDR2 is ANQGSEA in the germline V gene.